One and the same sample provided the 28 T cell receptor beta chains below, sequenced in a study of blood T cell repertoires in COVID-19. Assay: immunoSEQ multiplex PCR; the TCRdb copy retains only in-frame clones and omits some. The top ten hold about 16% of the sample, which has approximately 87,000 clones, roughly 80% seen once. Sequenced: peripheral blood. These receptors came from an elderly woman with acute or convalescent COVID-19.

This chain joins TRBV24-1 and TRBJ2-7; D may be TRBD2 (5 bases). The CDR3 is made up of 11 amino acids. Deletions cut 4 bases from V and 5 bases from J, with 5 bases between. Germline V gives CDR1 KGHDR, CDR2 SFDVKD. The CDR3 is CATSDGNEQYF. The CDR3 coding sequence is TGTGCCACCAGTGACGGGAACGAGCAGTACTTC.

CDR3 nucleotide sequence: TGTGCCAGCAGTTACCCGGGACTAGACGGCCACAATGAGCAGTTCTTC. Its translation is CASSYPGLDGHNEQFF. The rearrangement joins TRBV6-2 or TRBV6-3 to TRBJ2-1; 8 bases agree with TRBD2. The V segment lost 2 bases and the J segment 5 bases; nucleotides outside the gene matches: 8. Germline V CDR1 and CDR2: MNHEY, SVGEGT. This CDR3 is 16 amino acids long.

This chain uses TRBV7-2 with TRBJ1-5; 8 positions agree with TRBD1. The J segment lost 4 bases and the V segment lost 5 bases, leaving 7 bases of the junction unmatched. Germline CDR1 reads SGHTA; CDR2 reads FQGNSA. The CDR3 is 15 residues long. In nucleotides, the CDR3 is TGTGCCAGCAGCCCGAACAGGGGGGCGAATCAGCCCCAGCATTTT. Translation gives CASSPNRGANQPQHF.

The V gene is TRBV15, the J gene TRBJ2-6; 8 nucleotides match TRBD1. Germline V lookup: CDR1 LNHNV, CDR2 YYDKDF (reference sequence). Trimming took 5 bases from V and 0 from J; bases not matched to a gene: 9. This CDR3 region has 18 residues. CDR3 sequence reads: CATSLFVDRVSGANVLTF. The CDR3 nucleotides read TGTGCCACCAGCCTTTTTGTGGACAGGGTCTCTGGGGCCAACGTCCTGACTTTC.

This clone has just a few counts. The chain joins TRBV9 to TRBJ1-6; TRBD1 agrees at 7 bases. V shed 2 bases and J 7 bases; nucleotides not matched to a gene: 6. This CDR3 region has 15 residues. Germline CDR1 and CDR2: SGDLS and YYNGEE. Here the CDR3 DNA reads TGTGCCAGCAGCGTTACCGGGACAGAGAATTCACCCCTCCACTTT. As protein: CASSVTGTENSPLHF.

The V call is TRBV28, the J call TRBJ2-2, with 10 bases fitting TRBD2. CDR1 is MDHEN and CDR2 is SYDVKM in the germline V gene. The V gene end was trimmed by 5 bases and the J gene end by 4 bases; junction bases not matched to a gene: 7. The CDR3 length is 16 residues. CDR3 loop: CASSMLRTSGTGELFF. The CDR3 region has the DNA TGTGCCAGCAGTATGCTCCGGACTAGCGGCACCGGGGAGCTGTTTTTT.

This clone showed up just once. CDR3 in amino acids: CASSFRTSGGTTGELFF. CDR3 sequence (DNA): TGTGCCAGCAGCTTCCGGACTAGCGGGGGGACCACCGGGGAGCTGTTTTTT. The chain is built from TRBV11-3 and TRBJ2-2; the match to TRBD2 covers 14 bases. J lost 4 bases, V lost 3 bases, and 4 bases had no gene match. Germline V gene data show CDR1 as SGHNT and CDR2 as YENEEA. The CDR3 consists of 17 residues.

The rearrangement links TRBV15 to TRBJ2-1; 8 nucleotides line up with TRBD2. J was trimmed by 0 bases and V by 5 bases; bases with no gene match: 12. The germline V gene has CDR1 LNHNV and CDR2 YYDKDF (reference sequence). There are 18 residues in the CDR3. As DNA, the CDR3 is TGTGCCACCAGCGGAGGGGTAGCGGGGTACAGCTCCTACAATGAGCAGTTCTTC. It yields the protein CATSGGVAGYSSYNEQFF.

This clone appeared a few times. This rearrangement joins TRBV19 to TRBJ1-4; 7 positions match TRBD1. Germline-derived CDR1 and CDR2 are LNHDA and SQIVND (reference sequence). V trimming: 5 bases; J trimming: 0 bases; junction bases outside the gene matches: 6. This CDR3 has 16 residues. CDR3 nucleotide sequence: TGTGCCAGTAGTCGACAGGGAAAAGCAACTAATGAAAAACTGTTTTTT. This gives the protein CASSRQGKATNEKLFF. Full variable domain (missing parts from reference TRBV19 and TRBJ1-4): DGGITQSPKYLFRKEGQNVTLSCEQNLNHDAMYWYRQDPGQGLRLIYYSQIVNDFQKGDIAEGYSVSREKKESFPLTVTSAQKNPTAFYLCASSRQGKATNEKLFFGSGTQLSVL.

Only one count was recorded for this clone. The gene calls are TRBV9 and TRBJ1-2, with D uncertain. V lost 0 bases and J 4 bases, leaving 13 bases between the germline ends. The CDR3 spans 15 residues. Germline values: CDR1 SGDLS, CDR2 YYNGEE. CDR3: CASSVVPDRSYGYTF. CDR3 DNA: TGTGCCAGCAGCGTAGTACCCGATAGGAGCTATGGCTACACCTTC.

V and J are TRBV5-5 and TRBJ2-4; D is perhaps TRBD1 (6 bases). The CDR3 runs to 16 residues. The V end was cut by 0 bases, the J end by 6 bases, with 16 bases between. Germline V gives CDR1 SGHKS, CDR2 YYEKEE (reference sequence). The CDR3, as DNA: TGTGCCAGCAGCTTGGGAACCGGGACAACCTCAAACATTCAGTACTTC. It codes for CASSLGTGTTSNIQYF.

The chain couples TRBV30 to TRBJ1-4, with D unresolved. The CDR3 is 14 residues long. Germline values: CDR1 GTSNPN, CDR2 SVGIG (reference sequence). The V end was cut by 8 bases, the J end by 11 bases, with 24 bases between. The DNA of the CDR3 is TGTGCCGGGCGCCTAGGGAGTAGCTTGGATAAACTGTTTTTT. Amino acid sequence: CAGRLGSSLDKLFF.

The V and J genes are TRBV7-2 and TRBJ2-7, with 10 positions matching TRBD2. Germline CDR1 is SGHTA and CDR2 is FQGNSA. After removal of 3 bases from V and 2 bases from J, the junction contained 1 base not matched to a gene. This CDR3 is built from 14 residues. CDR3 in DNA: TGTGCCAGCAGCTTGGGACTAGCGACCTACGAGCAGTACTTC. Translated, it gives CASSLGLATYEQYF.

This sequence joins TRBV9 and TRBJ1-2; 7 bases agree with TRBD1. J lost 4 bases, V lost 4 bases, and 7 bases had no gene match. Germline assignment: CDR1 SGDLS and CDR2 YYNGEE. This CDR3 is built from 14 residues. Here the CDR3 reads CASSTGTAAYGYTF. Here the CDR3 DNA reads TGTGCCAGCAGCACTGGGACAGCCGCCTATGGCTACACCTTC.

The V gene is TRBV18, the J gene TRBJ2-2, with 10 bases fitting TRBD2. J lost 1 base, V lost 2 bases, and 4 bases had no gene match. CDR3 length: 17 amino acids. From germline, CDR1 is KGHSH and CDR2 LQKENI. The DNA of the CDR3 is TGTGCCAGCTCACCAATGACTAGCGGGCTGAACACCGGGGAGCTGTTTTTT. Residues: CASSPMTSGLNTGELFF.

The chain has TRBV19 and TRBJ1-5; TRBD1 might be the D (6 bases). Trimming removed 1 base from V and 6 bases from J, with 16 bases in between. The length of the CDR3 is 16 residues. The germline CDR1 and CDR2 sequences are LNHDA and SQIVND (reference sequence). This CDR3 reads CASSIVGAQQGQPQHF. The CDR3 DNA reads TGTGCCAGTAGTATAGTGGGGGCACAACAGGGTCAGCCCCAGCATTTT.

This chain joins TRBV5-1 and TRBJ2-2; a weak D match, TRBD2 (6 bases). V was pared by 4 bases and J by 6 bases, with 16 bases between. CDR1 and CDR2 from the germline V gene are SGHRS and YFSETQ. The CDR3 is made up of 15 amino acids. The DNA for the CDR3 is TGCGCCAGCAGCCCTTTACTAGCTGAGGCCGGGGAGCTGTTTTTT. It encodes CASSPLLAEAGELFF.

The chain is built from TRBV7-8 and TRBJ1-2, with 11 bases that match TRBD1. The CDR3 covers 16 residues. Germline loops: CDR1 SGHVS, CDR2 FQNEAQ. V lost 1 base, J lost 4 bases, and 5 bases stayed unmatched. The CDR3, as DNA: TGTGCCAGCAGCTTAGGGGTAGGGACAGGGGGCTATGGCTACACCTTC. It yields the protein CASSLGVGTGGYGYTF.

The rearrangement uses TRBV5-4 and TRBJ2-1; 8 bases map to TRBD2. Germline V gene data show CDR1 as SGHNT and CDR2 as YYREEE (reference sequence). The V gene end was trimmed by 1 base and the J gene end by 6 bases; junction bases not matched to a gene: 3. The CDR3 loop spans 14 amino acids. The CDR3 bases are TGTGCCAGCAGCTTGAGAACTAGCGGCAATGAGCAGTTCTTC. Protein: CASSLRTSGNEQFF.

The chain joins TRBV6-1 to TRBJ1-6, with D unclear. Trimming removed 3 bases at V and 10 bases at J, with 10 bases between. Germline V gene sequence: CDR1 MNHNS, CDR2 SASEGT. The CDR3 contains 13 residues. As DNA, the CDR3 is TGTGCCAGCAGTGACGGGTTTGGATCACCCCTCCACTTT. It encodes CASSDGFGSPLHF.

This clone has just one count. V usage is TRBV30 and J usage is TRBJ1-2; 8 nucleotides match TRBD1. Losses at the gene ends were 3 bases for V and 2 bases for J; bases not matched to a gene: 2. This CDR3 is 13 amino acids long. Germline V gene lookup returns CDR1 GTSNPN and CDR2 SVGIG (reference sequence). The DNA for the CDR3 is TGTGCCTGGAGCCAGGGGGCAAACTATGGCTACACCTTC. Translated, it gives CAWSQGANYGYTF.

V usage is TRBV19 and J usage is TRBJ1-2; 8 nucleotides line up with TRBD1. V gave up 8 bases and J gave up 2 bases; unmatched junction bases: 13. The CDR3 covers 16 residues. CDR1 and CDR2 (germline): LNHDA, SQIVND (reference sequence). The CDR3 region is CASRPGTGAINYGYTF. CDR3 nucleotides: TGTGCCAGTCGCCCCGGGACAGGAGCTATCAACTATGGCTACACCTTC. Using reference TRBV19 and TRBJ1-2 for the parts outside the CDR3, the full variable domain is DGGITQSPKYLFRKEGQNVTLSCEQNLNHDAMYWYRQDPGQGLRLIYYSQIVNDFQKGDIAEGYSVSREKKESFPLTVTSAQKNPTAFYLCASRPGTGAINYGYTFGSGTRLTVV.

The chain carries TRBV29-1 and TRBJ1-2; D remains ambiguous. The CDR3 length is 12 residues. Germline CDR1 is SQVTM and CDR2 is ANQGSEA. Trimming took off 4 bases at V and 6 bases at J, with 12 bases between the two ends. DNA for the CDR3: TGCAGCGTTGGCGGTACGGCAAATGGCTACACCTTC. Its protein product is CSVGGTANGYTF.

The gene calls are TRBV6-5 and TRBJ2-2, with 9 bases aligning to TRBD1. The CDR3 is 16 residues long. J gave up 6 bases and V 2 bases, and 7 bases lay outside the gene matches. Germline V lookup: CDR1 MNHEY, CDR2 SVGAGI. In DNA, the CDR3 is TGTGCCAGCAGTTACAGACAGACAGGGGGATCCGGGGAGCTGTTTTTT. It yields the protein CASSYRQTGGSGELFF.

This clone has only a few counts. Its ends do not fully match the called genes, so a read error is possible. This chain uses TRBV7-7 with TRBJ1-3, with D perhaps matching TRBD1 (6 bases). CDR1 is SSHAT, CDR2 FNYEAQ, per germline (reference sequence). This CDR3 spans 15 amino acids. CDR3 loop: CASSQGRTSGNTIYF. The CDR3 coding sequence is TGTGCTAGCAGCCAGGGGAGAACCTCTGGAAACACCATATATTTT. Together with reference TRBV7-7 and TRBJ1-3, the CDR3 gives the full variable domain: GAGVSQSPRYKVTKRGQDVTLRCDPISSHATLYWYQQALGQGPEFLTYFNYEAQPDKSGLPSDRFSAERPEGSISTLTIQRTEQRDSAMYRCASSQGRTSGNTIYFGEGSWLTVV.

As regards this clone: Mismatch with germline at one junction end may stem from a read error. In DNA form, the CDR3 reads TGTGCCAGCAGCGTCGCGGGGGCAGGTCGAGGGGAATTT. This translates into CASSVAGAGRGEF. This chain joins TRBV28 and TRBJ1-1; D might be TRBD1 (6 bases). Germline loops: CDR1 MDHEN, CDR2 SYDVKM. The CDR3 runs 13 residues.

The chain has TRBV2 and TRBJ2-1, with TRBD1 as a possible D gene (5 bases). Germline V CDR1 and CDR2: SNHLY, FYNNEI. With 4 bases removed from V and 7 bases from J, the gap between germline ends came to 14 bases. The CDR3 has 14 residues. DNA of the CDR3: TGTGCCAGCAGTGTGGCAGGGAAAGTAAATGAGCAGTTCTTC. Translation gives CASSVAGKVNEQFF.

The gene calls are TRBV6-6 and TRBJ1-2; a weak D match, TRBD1 (6 bases). With 7 bases removed from V and 7 bases from J, the gap between germline ends came to 16 bases. CDR3 length: 13 amino acids. Germline V gene lookup returns CDR1 MNHNY and CDR2 SVGAGI (reference sequence). The CDR3: CASTSTGLGGYTF. The CDR3 DNA reads TGTGCCAGCACCTCTACAGGGCTAGGTGGCTACACCTTC.